Listed below are T cell receptor beta chains from one sample, sequenced in a study of cytomegalovirus exposure and HLA in healthy donors. TCRdb's copy holds only in-frame clones and misses some; the assay was immunoSEQ multiplex PCR. The sample consists of approximately 110,000 clones, roughly three quarters of them appearing once. Sample: PBMCs. These receptors all come from a man aged 25-45 years in good health and CMV-seronegative. The CDR3 runs from the conserved cysteine through the conserved F or W. A D gene is named only where the DNA matches it firmly. Expanded clones get a size class; other rows say once, few or many, or leave the size out.

D	V	J	size	CDR3	DNA
TRBD1	TRBV7-9	TRBJ2-7	few	CASSLAGTGGPYEQYF	TGTGCCAGCAGCTTAGCCGGGACAGGGGGCCCCTACGAGCAGTACTTC
TRBD1	TRBV4-3	TRBJ2-7	.	CASSRNRGSYEQYF	TGCGCCAGCAGCCGCAACAGGGGCTCCTACGAGCAGTACTTC
.	TRBV11-2	TRBJ1-3	.	CASSPGLTGNTIYF	TGTGCCAGCAGCCCCGGACTAACTGGAAACACCATATATTTT
TRBD1	TRBV19	TRBJ1-1	.	CASISTGGIGAEAFF	TGTGCCAGTATCTCGACAGGGGGGATAGGCGCTGAAGCTTTCTTT
.	TRBV6-1	TRBJ2-7	.	CASSEVRRDEQYF	TGTGCCAGCAGTGAAGTGCGGCGCGACGAGCAGTACTTC
TRBD1	TRBV6-1	TRBJ2-7	.	CASSPRGQSYEQYF	TGTGCCAGCAGCCCCAGGGGGCAGTCCTACGAGCAGTACTTC
.	TRBV14	TRBJ1-3	.	CASSHPDRISGNTIYF	TGTGCCAGCAGCCACCCGGACAGAATCTCTGGAAACACCATATATTTT
.	TRBV11-2	TRBJ2-7	.	CASGKGQSYEQYF	TGTGCCAGCGGAAAAGGACAGAGCTACGAGCAGTACTTC
.	TRBV6-5	TRBJ2-1	few	CASAPGSNEQFF	TGTGCCAGCGCTCCGGGATCCAATGAGCAGTTCTTC
.	TRBV2	TRBJ1-2	few	CASRLGGPSYGYTF	TGTGCCAGCAGATTGGGGGGTCCCAGCTATGGCTACACCTTC
TRBD2	TRBV25-1	TRBJ2-1	.	CASSEGTSVGDNEQFF	TGTGCCAGCAGTGAAGGGACTAGCGTAGGGGACAATGAGCAGTTCTTC
TRBD2	TRBV11-3	TRBJ2-1	few	CASSSSTSGSDEQFF	TGTGCCAGCAGCTCATCGACTAGCGGGAGTGACGAGCAGTTCTTC
TRBD2	TRBV7-8	TRBJ2-7	.	CASSLTGTSGAAYEQYF	TGTGCCAGCAGCCTCACCGGGACTAGCGGAGCCGCGTACGAGCAGTACTTC
.	TRBV28	TRBJ1-2	.	CASSEPGRENYGYTF	TGTGCCAGCAGTGAACCGGGGAGGGAAAACTATGGCTACACCTTC
.	TRBV7-2	TRBJ1-1	.	CASSLSNRNTEAFF	TGTGCCAGCAGCTTAAGTAATAGGAACACTGAAGCTTTCTTT
.	TRBV29-1	TRBJ1-5	.	CSAGDARYQPQHF	TGCAGTGCAGGGGACGCCCGCTATCAGCCCCAGCATTTT
TRBD1	TRBV9	TRBJ1-2	.	CASSVQGDYGYTF	TGTGCCAGCAGCGTACAGGGGGACTATGGCTACACCTTC
.	TRBV7-3	TRBJ2-1	few	CASSLPGGNEQFF	TGTGCCAGCAGCCTTCCAGGAGGGAACGAGCAGTTCTTC
TRBD2	TRBV28	TRBJ2-2	.	CASSPSGSVGTGELFF	TGTGCCAGCAGTCCTAGCGGGAGTGTGGGAACCGGGGAGCTGTTTTTT
.	TRBV14	TRBJ2-7	.	CASRLSNEQYF	TGTGCCAGCAGACTATCAAACGAGCAGTACTTC
.	TRBV19	TRBJ2-5	.	CASSILGGETQYF	TGTGCCAGTAGTATTCTAGGAGGAGAGACCCAGTACTTC
.	TRBV18	TRBJ2-7	.	CASSTGLESYEQYF	TGTGCCAGCTCAACGGGATTAGAATCGTACGAGCAGTACTTC
TRBD2	TRBV2	TRBJ2-3	.	CASSVGREADTQYF	TGTGCCAGCAGTGTAGGGCGGGAGGCAGATACGCAGTATTTT
TRBD2	TRBV5-4	TRBJ2-1	.	CASSLAAGTSGVEQFF	TGTGCCAGCAGCTTGGCCGCCGGGACTAGCGGCGTTGAGCAGTTCTTC
TRBD1	TRBV5-4	TRBJ1-1	.	CASSLRQGAGNTEAFF	TGTGCCAGCAGCCTAAGACAGGGGGCAGGTAACACTGAAGCTTTCTTT
.	TRBV7-2	TRBJ1-3	.	CASSLNINTIYF	TGTGCCAGCAGCTTAAACATCAACACCATATATTTT
.	TRBV18	TRBJ1-1	.	CASSPQGTEAFF	TGTGCCAGCTCACCACAGGGGACTGAAGCTTTCTTT
.	TRBV6-4	TRBJ2-3	.	CASSRGFGTDTQYF	TGTGCCAGCAGTAGAGGTTTCGGCACAGATACGCAGTATTTT
.	TRBV5-4	TRBJ1-1	few	CASSLPGLSTEAFF	TGTGCCAGCAGCCTTCCAGGGTTAAGCACTGAAGCTTTCTTT
TRBD2	TRBV2	TRBJ2-1	few	CASSEDSGSFGEQFF	TGTGCCAGCAGTGAAGATAGCGGGAGTTTTGGGGAGCAGTTCTTC
.	TRBV7-9	TRBJ1-5	few	CASSLGDYSNQPQHF	TGTGCCAGCAGCTTAGGCGACTATAGCAATCAGCCCCAGCATTTT
TRBD2	TRBV27	TRBJ2-5	once	CASSFKALAGAEMQETQYF	TGTGCCAGCAGTTTTAAGGCACTAGCGGGGGCTGAGATGCAAGAGACCCAGTACTTC
.	TRBV4-3	TRBJ2-1	.	CASSQANHLQQFF	TGCGCCAGCAGCCAAGCAAATCACCTACAGCAGTTCTTC
TRBD2	TRBV14	TRBJ2-7	few	CASSQGWASGSYHEQYF	TGTGCCAGCAGCCAAGGTTGGGCTAGCGGGAGTTACCACGAGCAGTACTTC
.	TRBV27	TRBJ2-5	.	CASSRWTETGETQYF	TGTGCCAGCAGCCGTTGGACAGAAACGGGGGAGACCCAGTACTTC
TRBD1	TRBV25-1	TRBJ2-1	once	CASSSTGTWQFF	TGTGCCAGCAGCTCGACAGGGACCTGGCAGTTCTTC
TRBD1	TRBV6-6	TRBJ2-1	.	CASRKTGTYNEQFF	TGTGCCAGCAGAAAGACAGGGACCTACAATGAGCAGTTCTTC
TRBD1	TRBV30	TRBJ1-6	.	CAWSRDRDSPLHF	TGTGCCTGGAGTCGAGACAGGGATTCACCCCTCCACTTT
.	TRBV11-1	TRBJ2-4	.	CASGQMAKNIQYF	TGTGCCAGCGGACAGATGGCCAAAAACATTCAGTACTTC
.	TRBV6-5	TRBJ2-3	.	CASSVRRGNTDTQYF	TGTGCCAGCAGTGTCCGACGGGGGAACACAGATACGCAGTATTTT
.	TRBV30	TRBJ1-5	few	CAWSVQSNQPQHF	TGTGCCTGGAGTGTACAGAGCAATCAGCCCCAGCATTTT
TRBD1	TRBV6-1	TRBJ2-7	.	CASREKPTGGTYEQYF	TGTGCCAGCAGAGAAAAACCGACAGGGGGCACCTACGAGCAGTACTTC
TRBD1	TRBV28	TRBJ2-1	.	CASYGRNYRDRGLDEQFF	TGTGCCAGCTATGGTCGGAATTACCGGGACAGGGGGCTCGATGAGCAGTTCTTC
.	TRBV10-1	TRBJ2-6	.	CASSLMAGPTGANVLTF	TGCGCCAGCAGCCTGATGGCAGGGCCCACTGGGGCCAACGTCCTGACTTTC
TRBD2	TRBV7-9	TRBJ2-3	.	CASSSPGTSGRSTDTQYF	TGTGCCAGCAGCTCCCCCGGGACTAGCGGGAGGAGCACAGATACGCAGTATTTT
.	TRBV19	TRBJ1-2	.	CASRGTGAGLSGYTF	TGTGCCAGTAGGGGCACCGGGGCGGGGCTCAGTGGCTACACCTTC
.	TRBV9	TRBJ2-2	.	CASSPLLNTGELFF	TGTGCCAGCAGCCCACTTTTGAACACCGGGGAGCTGTTTTTT
.	TRBV7-9	TRBJ1-3	.	CASRREQGTGNTIYF	TGTGCCAGCAGGAGGGAACAGGGTACTGGAAACACCATATATTTT
TRBD2	TRBV7-9	TRBJ2-3	.	CASSPHKAGTQYF	TGTGCCAGCAGCCCACATAAAGCGGGGACGCAGTATTTT
TRBD1	TRBV7-2	TRBJ1-3	.	CASSLHQGAGNTIYF	TGTGCCAGCAGTTTACATCAGGGGGCCGGAAACACCATATATTTT